Presented here are 3 T cell receptor beta chains from one specimen sequenced in a study of T cell changes during pregnancy in multiple sclerosis (dated by TCRdb to the late 2010s). The receptor library was made with the immunoSEQ multiplex PCR assay. Not all clones reach the TCRdb copy of this immuneACCESS table, which keeps in-frame sequences only. Checked studies attribute under half of the gap to unresolved V genes and leave the rest unexplained. The table for this sample lists approximately 51,000 clones; approximately 94% of them were counted only once. About 0.6% of the sample comes from the top ten. The starting material was CD4+ T cells from peripheral blood mononuclear cells, obtained in the second trimester of pregnancy. The receptors stem from a female donor with multiple sclerosis, enrolled in a pregnancy study.

The V gene is TRBV2, the J gene TRBJ1-3; TRBD1 might be the D (6 bases). Trimming took off 7 bases at V and 5 bases at J, with 30 bases between the two ends. This CDR3 has 19 amino acids. Germline V gene lookup returns CDR1 SNHLY and CDR2 FYNNEI. In DNA, the CDR3 is TGTGCCAGCAAGGCTCCCTCTAACAGGGTCCCTAGGCGAAGAAACACCATATATTTT. Its protein is CASKAPSNRVPRRRNTIYF.

The J gene is TRBJ1-1, the V gene TRBV6-5; 9 nucleotides line up with TRBD1. The ends lost 6 bases at V and 10 bases at J; junction bases unmatched: 15. Germline CDR1 is MNHEY and CDR2 is SVGAGI. The CDR3 is 15 amino acids. Written as DNA, the CDR3 is TGTGCCAGCAGGGCGCCGGGACAGGGAAGATCGGGAGCTTTCTTT. Translation: CASRAPGQGRSGAFF.

The chain uses TRBV18 and TRBJ2-7; the match to TRBD1 covers 7 bases. CDR3 length: 13 residues. The germline V gene has CDR1 KGHSH and CDR2 LQKENI. The J segment lost 12 bases and the V segment lost 3 bases, leaving 11 bases of the junction unmatched. CDR3 region: CASSPNRDSLPYF. CDR3 DNA sequence: TGTGCCAGCTCACCTAACCGGGACAGCCTCCCGTACTTC.